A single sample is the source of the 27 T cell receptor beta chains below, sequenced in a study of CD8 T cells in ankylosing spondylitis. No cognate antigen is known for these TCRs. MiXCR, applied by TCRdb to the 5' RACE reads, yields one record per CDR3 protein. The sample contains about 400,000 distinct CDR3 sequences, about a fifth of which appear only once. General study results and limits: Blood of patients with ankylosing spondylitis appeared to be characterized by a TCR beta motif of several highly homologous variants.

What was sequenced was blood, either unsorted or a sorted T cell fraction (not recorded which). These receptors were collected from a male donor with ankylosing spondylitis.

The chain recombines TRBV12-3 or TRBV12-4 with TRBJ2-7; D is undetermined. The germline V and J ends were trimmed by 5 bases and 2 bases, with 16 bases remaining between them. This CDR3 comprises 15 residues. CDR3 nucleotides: TGTGCCAGCAGTCAAGGACCTGTGAGGACCTACGAGCAGTACTTC. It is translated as CASSQGPVRTYEQYF.

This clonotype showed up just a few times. For the CDR3, the DNA is TGCAGTGCTAGGCCTGTTACCGGGACTAGCTTTGTTGAGTACGAGCAGTACTTC. The encoded protein is CSARPVTGTSFVEYEQYF. The chain combines TRBV20-1 with TRBJ2-7, with TRBD2 matching over 9 bases. Germline lookup yields CDR1 DFQATT and CDR2 SNEGSKA (reference sequence). The V and J ends lost 3 bases and 4 bases, in that order; junction bases with no gene match: 19. The CDR3 runs to 18 residues.

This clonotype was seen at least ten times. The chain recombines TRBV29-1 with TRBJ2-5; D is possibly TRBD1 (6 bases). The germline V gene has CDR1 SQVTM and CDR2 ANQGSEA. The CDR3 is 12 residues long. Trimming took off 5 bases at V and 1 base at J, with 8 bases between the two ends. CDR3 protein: CSVLQGQETQYF. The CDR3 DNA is TGCAGCGTTCTACAGGGCCAAGAGACCCAGTACTTC.

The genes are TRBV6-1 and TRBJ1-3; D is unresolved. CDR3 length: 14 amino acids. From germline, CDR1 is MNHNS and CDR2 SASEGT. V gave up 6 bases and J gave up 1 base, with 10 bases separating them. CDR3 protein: CASSPVASGNTIYF. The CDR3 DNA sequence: TGTGCCAGCAGCCCAGTAGCGTCTGGAAACACCATATATTTT.

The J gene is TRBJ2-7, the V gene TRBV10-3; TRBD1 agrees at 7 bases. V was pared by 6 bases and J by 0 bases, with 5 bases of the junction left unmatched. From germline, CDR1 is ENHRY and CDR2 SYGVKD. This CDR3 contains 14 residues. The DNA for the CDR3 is TGTGCCATCAGGAGAAGGGACAGCTCCTACGAGCAGTACTTC. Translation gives CAIRRRDSSYEQYF.

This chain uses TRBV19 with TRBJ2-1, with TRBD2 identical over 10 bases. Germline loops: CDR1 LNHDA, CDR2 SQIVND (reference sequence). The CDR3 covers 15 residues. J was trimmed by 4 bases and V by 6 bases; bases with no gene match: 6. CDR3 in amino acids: CASRGIAGGYNEQFF. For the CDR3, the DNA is TGTGCCAGTAGAGGAATAGCGGGAGGTTACAATGAGCAGTTCTTC.

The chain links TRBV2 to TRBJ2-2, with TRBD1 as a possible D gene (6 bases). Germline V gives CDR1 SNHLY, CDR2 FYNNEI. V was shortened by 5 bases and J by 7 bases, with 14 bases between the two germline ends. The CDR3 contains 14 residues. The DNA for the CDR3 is TGTGCCAGCAGTATATACAGGGAAAACGGGGAGCTGTTTTTT. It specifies CASSIYRENGELFF.

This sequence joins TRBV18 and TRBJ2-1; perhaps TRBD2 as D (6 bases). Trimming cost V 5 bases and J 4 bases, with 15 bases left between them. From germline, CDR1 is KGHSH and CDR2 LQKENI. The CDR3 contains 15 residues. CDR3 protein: CASSNVASVYNEQFF. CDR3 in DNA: TGTGCCAGCTCAAATGTTGCTAGCGTATACAATGAGCAGTTCTTC.

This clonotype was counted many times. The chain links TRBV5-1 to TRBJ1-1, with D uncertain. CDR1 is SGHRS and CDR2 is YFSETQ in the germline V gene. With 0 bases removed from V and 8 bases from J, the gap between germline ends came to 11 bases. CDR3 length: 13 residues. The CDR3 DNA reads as TGCGCCAGCAGCTTGGGTCCCAACGGAGAAGCTTTCTTT. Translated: CASSLGPNGEAFF.

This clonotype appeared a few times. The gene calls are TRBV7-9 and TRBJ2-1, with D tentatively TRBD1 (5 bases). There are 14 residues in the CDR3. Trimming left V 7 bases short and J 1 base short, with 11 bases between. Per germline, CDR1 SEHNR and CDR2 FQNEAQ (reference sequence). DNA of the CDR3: TGTGCCAGCAACCCGGACACATCCTACAATGAGCAGTTCTTC. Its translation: CASNPDTSYNEQFF. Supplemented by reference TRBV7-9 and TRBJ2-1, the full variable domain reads DTGVSQNPRHKITKRGQNVTFRCDPISEHNRLYWYRQTLGQGPEFLTYFQNEAQLEKSRLLSDRFSAERPKGSFSTLEIQRTEQGDSAMYLCASNPDTSYNEQFFGPGTRLTVL.

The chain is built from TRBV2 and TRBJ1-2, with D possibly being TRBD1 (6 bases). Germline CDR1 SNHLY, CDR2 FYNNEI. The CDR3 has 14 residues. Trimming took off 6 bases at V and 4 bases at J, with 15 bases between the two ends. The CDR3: CASSGMRGTYGYTF. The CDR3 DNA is TGTGCCAGCAGCGGTATGAGGGGGACCTATGGCTACACCTTC.

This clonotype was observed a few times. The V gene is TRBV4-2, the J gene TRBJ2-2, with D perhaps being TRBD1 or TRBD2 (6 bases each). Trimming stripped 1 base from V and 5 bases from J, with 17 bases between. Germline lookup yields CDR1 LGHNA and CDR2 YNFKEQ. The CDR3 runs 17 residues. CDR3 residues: CASSQGPGASVTGELFF. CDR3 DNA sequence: TGTGCCAGCAGCCAAGGTCCGGGGGCGAGTGTTACCGGGGAGCTGTTTTTT.

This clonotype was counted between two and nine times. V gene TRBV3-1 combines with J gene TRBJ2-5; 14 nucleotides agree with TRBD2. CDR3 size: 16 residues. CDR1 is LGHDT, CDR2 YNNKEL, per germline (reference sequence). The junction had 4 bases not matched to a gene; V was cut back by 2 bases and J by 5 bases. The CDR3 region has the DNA TGTGCCAGCAGCCAACGGACTAGCGGGAGGAGGGAGACCCAGTACTTC. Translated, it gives CASSQRTSGRRETQYF.

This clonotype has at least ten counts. CDR3 loop: CASILAPGRVSYEQYF. The CDR3 DNA follows: TGTGCCAGCATCCTGGCCCCGGGGCGGGTCTCCTACGAGCAGTACTTC. The J gene is TRBJ2-7, the V gene TRBV6-1; D tentatively fits TRBD1 or TRBD2 (5 bases each). The CDR3 has 16 residues. Germline values: CDR1 MNHNS, CDR2 SASEGT. Between the trimmed V and J ends, which lost 7 bases and 0 bases, there was a span of 19 bases.

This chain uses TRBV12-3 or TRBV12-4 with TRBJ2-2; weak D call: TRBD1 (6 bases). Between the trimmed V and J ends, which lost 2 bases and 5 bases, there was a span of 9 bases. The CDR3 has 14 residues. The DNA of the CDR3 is TGTGCCAGCAGTTTACAAGGGGGAACCGGGGAGCTGTTTTTT. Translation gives CASSLQGGTGELFF.

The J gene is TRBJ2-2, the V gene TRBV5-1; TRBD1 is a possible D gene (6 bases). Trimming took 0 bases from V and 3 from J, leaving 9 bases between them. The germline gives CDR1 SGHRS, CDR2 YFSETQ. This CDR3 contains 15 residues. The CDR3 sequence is CASSLGSGDTGELFF. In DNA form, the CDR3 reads TGCGCCAGCAGCTTGGGGTCAGGGGACACCGGGGAGCTGTTTTTT.

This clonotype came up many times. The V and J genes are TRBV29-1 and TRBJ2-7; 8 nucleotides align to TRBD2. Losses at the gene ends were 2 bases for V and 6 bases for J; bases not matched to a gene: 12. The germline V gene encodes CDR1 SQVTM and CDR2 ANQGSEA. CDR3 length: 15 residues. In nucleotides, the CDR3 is TGCAGCGTTGAACTAGCGGGCCCCCTTTGGGGCGAGCAGTACTTC. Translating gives CSVELAGPLWGEQYF.

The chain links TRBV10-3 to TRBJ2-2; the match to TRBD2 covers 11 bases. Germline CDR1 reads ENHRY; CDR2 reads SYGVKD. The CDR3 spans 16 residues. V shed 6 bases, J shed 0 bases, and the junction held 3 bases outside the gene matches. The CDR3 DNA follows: TGTGCCATCAGCCCTAGCGGGAGGACGAACACCGGGGAGCTGTTTTTT. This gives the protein CAISPSGRTNTGELFF.

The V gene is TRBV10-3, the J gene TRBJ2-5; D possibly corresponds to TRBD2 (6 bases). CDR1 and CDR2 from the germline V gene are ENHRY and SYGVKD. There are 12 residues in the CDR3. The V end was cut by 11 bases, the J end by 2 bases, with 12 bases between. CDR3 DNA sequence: TGTGCCGCTTCTAGCGATCAAGAGACCCAGTACTTC. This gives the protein CAASSDQETQYF.

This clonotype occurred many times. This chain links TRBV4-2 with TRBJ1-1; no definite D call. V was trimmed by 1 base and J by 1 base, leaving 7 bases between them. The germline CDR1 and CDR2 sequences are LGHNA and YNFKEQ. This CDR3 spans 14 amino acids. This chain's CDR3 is CASSQASPNTEAFF. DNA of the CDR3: TGTGCCAGCAGCCAAGCTTCTCCGAACACTGAAGCTTTCTTT.

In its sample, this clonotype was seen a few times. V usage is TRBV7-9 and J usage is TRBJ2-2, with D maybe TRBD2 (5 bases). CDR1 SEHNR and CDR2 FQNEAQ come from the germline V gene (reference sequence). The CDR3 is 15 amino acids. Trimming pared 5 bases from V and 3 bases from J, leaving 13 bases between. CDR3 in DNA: TGTGCCAGCAGCCCGACGCGGGTGGACACCGGGGAGCTGTTTTTT. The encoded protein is CASSPTRVDTGELFF. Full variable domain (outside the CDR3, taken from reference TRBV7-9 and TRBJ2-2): DTGVSQNPRHKITKRGQNVTFRCDPISEHNRLYWYRQTLGQGPEFLTYFQNEAQLEKSRLLSDRFSAERPKGSFSTLEIQRTEQGDSAMYLCASSPTRVDTGELFFGEGSRLTVL.

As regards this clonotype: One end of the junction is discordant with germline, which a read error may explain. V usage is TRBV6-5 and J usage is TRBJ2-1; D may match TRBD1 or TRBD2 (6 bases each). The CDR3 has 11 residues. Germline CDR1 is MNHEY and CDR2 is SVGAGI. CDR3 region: CASSYMGGRVF. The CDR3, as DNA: TGTGCCAGCAGTTACATGGGGGGCCGGGTCTTC.

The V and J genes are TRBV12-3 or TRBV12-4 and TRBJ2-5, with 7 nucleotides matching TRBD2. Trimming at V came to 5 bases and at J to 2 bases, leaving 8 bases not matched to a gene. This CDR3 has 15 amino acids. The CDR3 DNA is TGTGCCAGCAGTCGGGTGGCGGGACTACAAGAGACCCAGTACTTC. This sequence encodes CASSRVAGLQETQYF.

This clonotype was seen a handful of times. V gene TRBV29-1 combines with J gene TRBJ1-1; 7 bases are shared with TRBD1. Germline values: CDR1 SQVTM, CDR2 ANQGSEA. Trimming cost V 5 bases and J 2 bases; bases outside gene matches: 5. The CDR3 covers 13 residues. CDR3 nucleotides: TGCAGCGTTACGCGGACAGGAAACACTGAAGCTTTCTTT. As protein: CSVTRTGNTEAFF.

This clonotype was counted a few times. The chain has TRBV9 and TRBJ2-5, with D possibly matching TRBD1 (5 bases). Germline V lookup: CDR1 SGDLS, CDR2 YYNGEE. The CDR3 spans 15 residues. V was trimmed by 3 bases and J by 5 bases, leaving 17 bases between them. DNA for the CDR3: TGTGCCAGCAGCGCCCATCCGACAGTGGGCGAGACCCAGTACTTC. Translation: CASSAHPTVGETQYF.

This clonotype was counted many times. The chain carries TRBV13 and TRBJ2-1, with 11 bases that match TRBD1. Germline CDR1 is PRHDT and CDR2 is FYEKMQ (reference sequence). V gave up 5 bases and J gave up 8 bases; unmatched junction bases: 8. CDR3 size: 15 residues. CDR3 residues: CASSPPDRGRYEQFF. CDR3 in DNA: TGTGCCAGCAGCCCGCCGGACAGGGGGCGCTATGAGCAGTTCTTC.

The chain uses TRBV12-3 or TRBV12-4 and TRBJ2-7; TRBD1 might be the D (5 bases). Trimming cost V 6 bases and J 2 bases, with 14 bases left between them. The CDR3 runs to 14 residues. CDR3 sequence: CASRAETATYEQYF. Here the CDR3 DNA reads TGTGCCAGCAGGGCCGAGACAGCGACCTACGAGCAGTACTTC.